These T cell receptor beta chains were read from a single sample in a study of blood T cell repertoires in COVID-19. Method: immunoSEQ multiplex PCR; TCRdb's copy keeps in-frame clones and lacks some. This table has about 72,000 clones, about 89% appearing once. The material sequenced was peripheral blood. These receptors originate from a human donor in a cohort sampled during active COVID-19. CDR3s include the opening cysteine and the closing phenylalanine or tryptophan. The D gene is left open where the match is weak. Clone size is given for some rows only: seen once, a few or many times, or a class if the clone is expanded.

abundance,d_gene,j_gene,v_gene,CDR3nt,CDR3aa
-,TRBD1,TRBJ2-4,TRBV5-4,TGTGCCAGCAGCCGGGACAGGGGAGGCAAAAACATTCAGTACTTC,CASSRDRGGKNIQYF
few,-,TRBJ2-3,TRBV24-1,TGTGCCACCAGTGGGGGGGGGCATAGAACCACAGATACGCAGTATTTT,CATSGGGHRTTDTQYF
-,-,TRBJ2-1,TRBV4-3,TGCGCCAGCAGCCAAGTTCTAGGGGGCTCCTACAATGAGCAGTTCTTC,CASSQVLGGSYNEQFF
once,-,TRBJ2-1,TRBV4-2,TGTGCCAGCAGCCAAGATTATGGAGGGTCCACACCCCTCTACAATGAGCAGTTCTTC,CASSQDYGGSTPLYNEQFF
-,-,TRBJ1-5,TRBV7-2,TGTGCCAGCAGCCATTCCCCGGGGGATCAGCCCCAGCATTTT,CASSHSPGDQPQHF
-,-,TRBJ1-4,TRBV29-1,TGCAGCGTTGAATCCAGGGAAAAACTGTTTTTT,CSVESREKLFF
-,-,TRBJ1-1,TRBV5-1,TGCGCCAGCAGCTCGTCTACAGGGCTGGGCACTGAAGCTTTCTTT,CASSSSTGLGTEAFF
-,-,TRBJ1-4,TRBV18,TGTGCCAGCTCACCCAACAGGGAAAAACTGTTTTTT,CASSPNREKLFF
-,-,TRBJ2-3,TRBV2,TGTGCCAGCAGTGTGGACTACCTCGCCACAGATACGCAGTATTTT,CASSVDYLATDTQYF
-,TRBD2,TRBJ2-2,TRBV6-5,TGTGCCAGCAGAGTAGCGGGGGTGAACACCGGGGAGCTGTTTTTT,CASRVAGVNTGELFF
-,-,TRBJ2-2,TRBV29-1,TGCAGCGTTGAAGGACTGAACACCGGGGAGCTGTTTTTT,CSVEGLNTGELFF
-,-,TRBJ2-1,TRBV6-6,TGTGCCAGCAGTTACTCGGGGGGAGCCAATGAGCAGTTCTTC,CASSYSGGANEQFF
-,-,TRBJ2-3,TRBV6-5,TGTGCCAGCAGTTACTCGTCGGGTGGCACGAATACGCAGTATTTT,CASSYSSGGTNTQYF
-,TRBD2,TRBJ2-5,TRBV4-2,TGTGCCAGCAGCCAAGCGGTGCCGGGACTAGCGCGCGAAGAGACCCAGTACTTC,CASSQAVPGLAREETQYF
-,TRBD1,TRBJ1-1,TRBV7-8,TGTGCCAGCAGCCCACAGGGGGAAATGAACACTGAAGCTTTCTTT,CASSPQGEMNTEAFF
-,-,TRBJ1-4,TRBV7-2,TGTGCCAGCAGCTTGCAGGGGCCTGCAACTAATGAAAAACTGTTTTTT,CASSLQGPATNEKLFF
-,TRBD2,TRBJ2-3,TRBV6-5,TGTGCCAGCAGTCAGACTAGCGGGGGGAGAGATACGCAGTATTTT,CASSQTSGGRDTQYF
-,TRBD2,TRBJ2-1,TRBV15,TGTGCCACCAGCAGGTTAACTAGCGGCTCCTACAATGAGCAGTTCTTC,CATSRLTSGSYNEQFF
-,TRBD1,TRBJ2-7,TRBV5-1,TGCGCCAGCAGCTCGAATCAGGACAGGGATGCCTACGAGCAGTACTTC,CASSSNQDRDAYEQYF
-,-,TRBJ2-7,TRBV28,TGTGCCAGCAGTTCTCAGGTGCCCTACGAGCAGTACTTC,CASSSQVPYEQYF
-,-,TRBJ2-6,TRBV4-1,TGCGCCAGCAGCCGGGGCCAGGTCGACTCTGGGGCCAACGTCCTGACTTTC,CASSRGQVDSGANVLTF
-,TRBD2,TRBJ2-7,TRBV11-2,TGTGCCAGCAGCTTAAAGGCTTCTAGTCTAGCGGGGTCCTACGAGCAGTACTTC,CASSLKASSLAGSYEQYF
-,TRBD2,TRBJ2-3,TRBV7-9,TGTGCCAGCAGCTTAGGGACTAGCGGGAGGGCTGGAGATACGCAGTATTTT,CASSLGTSGRAGDTQYF
-,TRBD1,TRBJ1-1,TRBV11-3,TGTGCCAGCGTGAAGTTTCAGGGGGAGGACACTGAAGCTTTCTTT,CASVKFQGEDTEAFF
-,-,TRBJ1-2,TRBV7-3,TGTGCCAGCAGCCCCCAACCACAGAGTCCTAACTATGGCTACACCTTC,CASSPQPQSPNYGYTF
-,-,TRBJ2-1,TRBV19,TGTGCCAGTAGGCCTGGGACAAAATACAATGAGCAGTTCTTC,CASRPGTKYNEQFF
-,TRBD2,TRBJ2-5,TRBV9,TGTGCCAGCAGCGTAGGAGCGGGACTAGCAGCGCGGTCCATACAAGGGACCCAGTACTTC,CASSVGAGLAARSIQGTQYF
-,-,TRBJ1-1,TRBV11-2,TGTGCCAGCAGCTTAGCAGGGGCCACTGAAGCTTTCTTT,CASSLAGATEAFF
-,TRBD1,TRBJ2-7,TRBV6-6,TGTGCCAGCACCTCGGGACAGTTTACCTACGAGCAGTACTTC,CASTSGQFTYEQYF
-,-,TRBJ1-5,TRBV2,TGTGCCAGCAGTGAACAGGGACTTAGCAATCAGCCCCAGCATTTT,CASSEQGLSNQPQHF
-,TRBD1,TRBJ2-5,TRBV7-2,TGTGCCAGCAGCTCACACGGGATGCCGGGACAGCAGAAAGAGACCCAGTACTTC,CASSSHGMPGQQKETQYF
-,TRBD2,TRBJ2-4,TRBV19,TGTGCCAGTAGTACCCGGGAAAAACAGACTAGCGAGATAGCCAAAAACATTCAGTACTTC,CASSTREKQTSEIAKNIQYF
-,TRBD2,TRBJ2-1,TRBV9,TGTGCCAGCAGCGTATACGGGGGGTTGGAAAGCTCCTACAATGAGCAGTTCTTC,CASSVYGGLESSYNEQFF
-,-,TRBJ1-4,TRBV11-1,TGTGCCAGCAGCTTGAGTGAAAATGAAAAACTGTTTTTT,CASSLSENEKLFF
-,TRBD1,TRBJ2-7,TRBV12-5,TGTGCTAGTGGCGTGGACAGGGCCCTCTCCTACGAGCAGTACTTC,CASGVDRALSYEQYF
-,TRBD1,TRBJ1-6,TRBV28,TGTGCCAGCAGTTTAGGAGACAGGGCCAATTCACCCCTCCACTTT,CASSLGDRANSPLHF
-,TRBD2,TRBJ2-1,TRBV11-2,TGTGCCAGCAGCTTAGATCTCATAGGCGGGGGGCCGAGGAATGAGCAGTTCTTC,CASSLDLIGGGPRNEQFF
once,TRBD2,TRBJ2-7,TRBV6-2/TRBV6-3,TGTGCCAGCAGTTACCCAGTTCGGGGCTCAGCGGGGGGCTCCTTTTCCTACGAGCAGTACTTC,CASSYPVRGSAGGSFSYEQYF
-,-,TRBJ2-7,TRBV28,TGTGCCAGCAGCGCAACCAGGGATACCTACGAGCAGTACTTC,CASSATRDTYEQYF
-,-,TRBJ2-3,TRBV6-1,TGTGCCAGCAGTGAAGCGACGGGGTACACAGATACGCAGTATTTT,CASSEATGYTDTQYF
few,TRBD2,TRBJ2-2,TRBV11-3,TGTGCCAGCAGCCTCGGGAGGGGCACCGGGGAGCTGTTTTTT,CASSLGRGTGELFF
-,TRBD1,TRBJ2-2,TRBV7-9,TGTGCCAGCAGCCCGTTCCAACTGACAGGGGGGCCCACCGGGGAGCTGTTTTTT,CASSPFQLTGGPTGELFF
once,TRBD2,TRBJ2-3,TRBV18,TGTGCCAGCTCAATAGCGGGGGCCCTCACCACAGATACGCAGTATTTT,CASSIAGALTTDTQYF
-,-,TRBJ1-4,TRBV5-1,TGCGCCAGCAGCGCAGACCTCGGGGATAATGAAAAACTGTTTTTT,CASSADLGDNEKLFF
-,TRBD2,TRBJ2-5,TRBV28,TGTGCCAGCACCGATAGTATATGGCTAGCGGATAATTATGCCCAAGAGACCCAGTACTTC,CASTDSIWLADNYAQETQYF
-,-,TRBJ2-3,TRBV5-1,TGCGCCAGCAGCTTGCCGGCAGCGGGACAAGCTGGGGATACGCAGTATTTT,CASSLPAAGQAGDTQYF
-,TRBD1,TRBJ2-5,TRBV27,TGTGCCAGCAGTTTATCCCCCGGACAGGGGGCAGTCGGGGGGGCCGGAGAAGAGACCCAGTACTTC,CASSLSPGQGAVGGAGEETQYF
-,TRBD2,TRBJ2-2,TRBV2,TGTGCCAGCAGGCCCCGACTAGCGGAGGGAGGCGGGGAGCTGTTTTTT,CASRPRLAEGGGELFF
-,-,TRBJ2-7,TRBV6-1,TGTGCCAGCAGTGAATCAGGGGCTTACGAGCAGTACTTC,CASSESGAYEQYF
-,-,TRBJ2-5,TRBV12-5,TGTGCTAGTGGTTTGGGCGTGGAGACCCAGTACTTC,CASGLGVETQYF